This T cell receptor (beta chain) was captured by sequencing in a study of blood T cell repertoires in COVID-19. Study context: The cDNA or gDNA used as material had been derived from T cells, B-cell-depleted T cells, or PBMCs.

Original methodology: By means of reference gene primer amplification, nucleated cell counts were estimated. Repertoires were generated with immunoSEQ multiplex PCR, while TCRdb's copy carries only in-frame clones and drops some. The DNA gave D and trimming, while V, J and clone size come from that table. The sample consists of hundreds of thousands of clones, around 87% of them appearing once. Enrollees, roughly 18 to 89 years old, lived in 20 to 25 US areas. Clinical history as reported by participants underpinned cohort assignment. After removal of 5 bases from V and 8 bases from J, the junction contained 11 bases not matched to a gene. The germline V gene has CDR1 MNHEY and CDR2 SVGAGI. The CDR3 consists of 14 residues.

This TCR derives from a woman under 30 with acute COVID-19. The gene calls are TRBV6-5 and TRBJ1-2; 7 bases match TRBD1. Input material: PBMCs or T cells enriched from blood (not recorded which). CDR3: CASSPGTEIFGYTF. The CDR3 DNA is TGTGCCAGCAGTCCCGGGACAGAAATTTTCGGCTACACCTTC.